The T cell receptor (beta chain) described here comes from a study of blood T cell repertoires in COVID-19. In the study overall: COVID-19 samples, acute and convalescent, were from the United States, Italy and Spain. PBMCs, B-cell-depleted T cells, or T cells were the source of the cDNA or gDNA that made up the material.

Original handling: Reference gene primer amplification gave nucleated cell count estimates. Profiling relied on immunoSEQ multiplex PCR, and the TCRdb table lists in-frame clones only, not all of them. From that table come the V and J calls and clone size; the DNA was used to work out D and trimming. The data hold about 110,000 clones, with less than 85% observed a single time. The CDR3 sequence is 13 residues long. The V gene lost 3 bases and the J gene lost 0 bases, with 5 bases spanning the gap. Germline lookup yields CDR1 SGHRS and CDR2 YFSETQ. The sample consisted of peripheral blood. This TCR was sampled from an older man with active or convalescent COVID-19. This sequence joins TRBV5-1 and TRBJ2-3; no clear D. The CDR3 region has the DNA TGCGCCAGCAGCTCCTCTAGCACAGATACGCAGTATTTT. Encoded protein: CASSSSSTDTQYF.